This T cell receptor (beta chain) was profiled in a study of blood T cell repertoires in COVID-19. Turning to the study itself: COVID-19 samples, acute and convalescent, were from the United States, Italy and Spain. Sources were T cells, B-cell-depleted T cells, or PBMCs; the material itself was cDNA or gDNA.

Looked up from germline, CDR1 is GTSNPN and CDR2 is SVGIG (reference sequence). There are 13 residues in the CDR3. V gave up 0 bases and J gave up 1 base, with 4 bases separating them. With regard to this clone: Other DNA sequences within the sample encode an identical CDR3.

Under the authors' procedure: It was from reference gene primer amplification that nucleated cell counts were estimated. TCRdb's copy holds only in-frame clones and misses some; the assay was immunoSEQ multiplex PCR. The DNA gave D and trimming, while V, J and clone size come from that table. Among around 58,000 clones, roughly 83% were seen once, and the ten largest hold about 5.8%. The chain joins TRBV30 to TRBJ2-4; no clear D gene. The sequence was collected from a human donor in a cohort sampled during active COVID-19. The sequencing input was peripheral blood. As DNA, the CDR3 is TGTGCCTGGAGTGTAAGCGCCAAAAACATTCAGTACTTC. Its translation: CAWSVSAKNIQYF.